The 9 T cell receptor beta chains below were found in one sample sequenced in a study of shared clonotypes between healthy human individuals. Data came from immunoSEQ multiplex PCR; TCRdb stores just in-frame clones and leaves some out. The sample yields under 550,000 clones, 90% to 96% seen once. Sequences were obtained from naive CD4+ T cells sorted from blood. Subset given: CD45RA+ positively selected. The receptors stem from a woman aged 25 to 45 in good health.

This chain joins TRBV2 and TRBJ2-7, with D perhaps given as TRBD1 or TRBD2 (5 bases each). Germline CDR1 and CDR2: SNHLY and FYNNEI. The V gene lost 7 bases and the J gene lost 2 bases, with 15 bases spanning the gap. The CDR3 covers 14 residues. In DNA, the CDR3 is TGTGCCAGCAACCGGGACGGGGATACCTACGAGCAGTACTTC. Translation: CASNRDGDTYEQYF.

The chain is built from TRBV7-9 and TRBJ1-1; the D is unclear. Trimming took off 5 bases at V and 3 bases at J, with 10 bases between the two ends. This CDR3 contains 13 residues. Germline V CDR1 and CDR2: SEHNR, FQNEAQ (reference sequence). The CDR3 is CASSLPGDTEAFF. The CDR3 DNA reads as TGTGCCAGCAGCCTGCCTGGGGACACTGAAGCTTTCTTT.

The V and J genes are TRBV6-1 and TRBJ1-4; 7 bases are a match to TRBD1. CDR1 is MNHNS and CDR2 is SASEGT in the germline V gene. The trim removed 6 bases at V and 7 bases at J, leaving 11 bases unmatched. The CDR3 extends over 15 amino acids. CDR3 region: CASSLGRGLGEKLFF. DNA of the CDR3: TGTGCCAGCAGCTTGGGTAGGGGGCTTGGTGAAAAACTGTTTTTT.

Comments on this clone: Other nucleotide sequences in the sample specify the same CDR3. The J gene is TRBJ1-1, the V gene TRBV28, with unresolved D. This CDR3 region has 11 residues. The V gene lost 5 bases and the J gene lost 5 bases, with 6 bases spanning the gap. Germline lookup yields CDR1 MDHEN and CDR2 SYDVKM. In DNA, the CDR3 is TGTGCCAGCAGTCTGTATACTGAAGCTTTCTTT. Residues: CASSLYTEAFF.

This chain joins TRBV5-5 and TRBJ2-7; 8 bases are shared with TRBD1. Trimming cost V 3 bases and J 5 bases; bases outside gene matches: 10. CDR3 length: 15 amino acids. From germline, CDR1 is SGHKS and CDR2 YYEKEE (reference sequence). The CDR3 DNA reads TGTGCCAGCAGCTCTGCAGGACAGGGTCTCCACGAGCAGTACTTC. Its protein is CASSSAGQGLHEQYF.

V usage is TRBV28 and J usage is TRBJ2-7; 8 bases map to TRBD2. The V gene end was trimmed by 2 bases and the J gene end by 12 bases; junction bases not matched to a gene: 15. Germline V CDR1 and CDR2: MDHEN, SYDVKM. This CDR3 has 15 amino acids. DNA for the CDR3: TGTGCCAGCAGTTTACTTAGCGGGGAGGGAATCGAGTTGTACTTC. It encodes CASSLLSGEGIELYF.

V usage is TRBV11-2 and J usage is TRBJ2-5; D perhaps matches TRBD1 (5 bases). Gene TRBJ2-7 matches the end of the DNA better, so the J call may be wrong. This CDR3 is 12 amino acids long. Germline CDR1 is SGHAT and CDR2 is FQNNGV. The CDR3 region has the DNA TGTGCCAGCAGCCCTACAGGATACGAGCAGTACTTC. This encodes CASSPTGYEQYF.

J is TRBJ1-4 and V is TRBV19; no reliable D call. Germline CDR1 LNHDA, CDR2 SQIVND (reference sequence). The ends were cut back, 3 bases at V and 0 bases at J, with 8 bases in the middle. This CDR3 has 15 residues. The CDR3 nucleotides read TGTGCCAGTAGTATCGCGGGAACAACTAATGAAAAACTGTTTTTT. Its translation: CASSIAGTTNEKLFF.

This chain uses TRBV5-4 with TRBJ2-5, with a possible D match to TRBD2 (5 bases). This CDR3 comprises 14 residues. V dropped 4 bases and J dropped 7 bases, with 17 bases sitting between them. CDR1 and CDR2 (germline): SGHNT, YYREEE (reference sequence). In DNA, the CDR3 is TGTGCCAGCAGCGTAGCGACCTCTATAGGGACCCAGTACTTC. Translation: CASSVATSIGTQYF.